A single sample gave rise to the 25 T cell receptor beta chains below, sequenced in a study of vaccination and CD4 T cells after COVID-19. As for treatment: roughly 11-day PBMC culture with coronavirus spike peptide pools or control peptides (ViraFEST assay). Cultured CD4+ T-cell DNA underwent Oncomine TCR Beta short-read sequencing. MiXCR was run by TCRdb on the PCR reads, yielding one entry per CDR3 protein. The sample gives 12,000 to 15,000 distinct CDR3 sequences, roughly 29% of which show up once; less than 25% is in the top ten. No antigen has been assigned to these receptors. Sequenced input: cultured CD4+ T cells from blood. These receptors were collected from a human donor with COVID-19.

There are a few counts of this clonotype. The V gene is TRBV28, the J gene TRBJ1-5; D may be TRBD1 (6 bases). V lost 5 bases and J 7 bases, leaving 15 bases between the germline ends. CDR1 is MDHEN and CDR2 is SYDVKM in the germline V gene. The CDR3 extends over 14 amino acids. The CDR3 protein is CASSTYRAEQPQHF. CDR3 bases: TGTGCCAGCAGTACCTACAGGGCGGAGCAGCCCCAGCATTTT.

The chain links TRBV1 to TRBJ2-2. TRBV1 is given as a pseudogene. The CDR3 consists of 15 residues. The CDR3 coding sequence is TGCACCAGCAGCCAAGATGACAAGAACACCGGGGAGCTGTTTTTT. Its protein product is CTSSQDDKNTGELFF.

This clonotype was seen only a few times. This sequence joins TRBV6-1 and TRBJ1-5; TRBD1 might be the D (5 bases). The CDR3 totals 14 residues. The germline V gene encodes CDR1 MNHNS and CDR2 SASEGT. Trimming cost V 6 bases and J 9 bases, with 18 bases left between them. Here the CDR3 DNA reads TGTGCCAGCAGGGAGGGGCTGAATTCGAGGCCCCAGCATTTT. Amino acids: CASREGLNSRPQHF.

This clonotype occurred a few times. This chain uses TRBV12-3 or TRBV12-4 with TRBJ1-2; D possibly corresponds to TRBD1 (6 bases). The CDR3 runs 14 residues. V was shortened by 3 bases and J by 5 bases, with 13 bases between the two germline ends. In DNA, the CDR3 is TGTGCCAGCAGTTTGGGCCCAGGGGTGTATGGCTACACCTTC. This codes for CASSLGPGVYGYTF.

This chain connects TRBV2 to TRBJ2-1; D ambiguous. This CDR3 has 14 amino acids. Germline CDR1 and CDR2: SNHLY and FYNNEI. Trimming took 7 bases from V and 4 from J, leaving 14 bases between them. The CDR3 DNA follows: TGTGCCAGCACCCAAATGGGCAGGTACAATGAGCAGTTCTTC. This codes for CASTQMGRYNEQFF.

This clonotype was counted between two and nine times. The J gene is TRBJ1-2, the V gene TRBV7-9; D is ambiguous. This CDR3 region has 13 residues. CDR1 and CDR2 (germline): SEHNR, FQNEAQ (reference sequence). V was clipped by 1 base and J by 4 bases, with 7 bases between them. This CDR3 is CASSLEISYGYTF. In DNA form, the CDR3 reads TGTGCCAGCAGCTTAGAAATAAGCTATGGCTACACCTTC.

This rearrangement joins TRBV9 to TRBJ2-1; 11 bases are a match to TRBD2. The CDR3 runs 17 residues. Germline V gene lookup returns CDR1 SGDLS and CDR2 YYNGEE. V was clipped by 4 bases and J by 3 bases; unmatched bases: 9. The CDR3 sequence is CASSLLSGGARYNEQFF. The CDR3 nucleotides are TGTGCCAGCAGCTTACTTAGCGGGGGGGCCCGCTACAATGAGCAGTTCTTC.

This chain links TRBV11-2 with TRBJ2-2; a weak D match, TRBD1 (6 bases). Germline V gives CDR1 SGHAT, CDR2 FQNNGV. Trimming took off 5 bases at V and 0 bases at J, with 10 bases between the two ends. The CDR3 covers 15 residues. The chain's CDR3 is CASSQGQSNTGELFF. Written as DNA, the CDR3 is TGTGCCAGCAGCCAAGGACAGTCGAACACCGGGGAGCTGTTTTTT. The complete variable domain, with remaining parts taken from reference TRBV11-2 and TRBJ2-2, reads EAGVAQSPRYKIIEKRQSVAFWCNPISGHATLYWYQQILGQGPKLLIQFQNNGVVDDSQLPKDRFSAERLKGVDSTLKIQPAKLEDSAVYLCASSQGQSNTGELFFGEGSRLTVL.

This clonotype occurred a few times. The chain carries TRBV9 and TRBJ1-2, with 8 nucleotides matching TRBD1. The CDR3 is made up of 15 amino acids. The V and J ends lost 3 bases and 6 bases, in that order; junction bases with no gene match: 10. The germline CDR1 and CDR2 sequences are SGDLS and YYNGEE. The CDR3 sequence is CASSAKGQGWNGYTF. For the CDR3, the DNA is TGTGCCAGCAGCGCCAAAGGACAGGGTTGGAATGGCTACACCTTC.

Only a few counts were recorded for this clonotype. J is TRBJ1-1 and V is TRBV28; no reliable D call. The germline V gene has CDR1 MDHEN and CDR2 SYDVKM. The CDR3 is 13 residues long. Trimming removed 6 bases at V and 2 bases at J, with 10 bases between. The CDR3 spells CASSLLGNTEAFF. Written as DNA, the CDR3 is TGTGCCAGCAGCCTTCTCGGAAACACTGAAGCTTTCTTT.

This rearrangement joins TRBV6-2 or TRBV6-3 to TRBJ1-2; the D is unclear. In germline, CDR1 is MNHEY, CDR2 SVGEGT. There are 13 residues in the CDR3. Trimming stripped 2 bases from V and 2 bases from J, with 6 bases between. The CDR3 DNA reads TGTGCCAGCAGTTACACAGAGAACTATGGCTACACCTTC. Residues: CASSYTENYGYTF.

The chain combines TRBV28 with TRBJ1-5; 7 bases match TRBD1. Germline V gives CDR1 MDHEN, CDR2 SYDVKM. With 6 bases clipped from V and 3 bases from J, the junction kept 8 bases outside the gene matches. The CDR3 consists of 15 residues. The CDR3: CASRPQGVPNQPQHF. The CDR3 DNA follows: TGTGCCAGCAGACCCCAGGGGGTTCCCAATCAGCCCCAGCATTTT. The entire variable domain, with the rest obtained from reference TRBV28 and TRBJ1-5, is as follows: DVKVTQSSRYLVKRTGEKVFLECVQDMDHENMFWYRQDPGLGLRLIYFSYDVKMKEKGDIPEGYSVSREKKERFSLILESASTNQTSMYLCASRPQGVPNQPQHFGDGTRLSIL.

This clonotype has just a few counts. The rearrangement uses TRBV19 and TRBJ1-2, with D maybe TRBD1 (5 bases). Germline CDR1 and CDR2: LNHDA and SQIVND (reference sequence). Trimming stripped 6 bases from V and 2 bases from J, with 7 bases between. This CDR3 region has 12 residues. The CDR3 DNA is TGTGCCAGTAGCGGGACGAACTATGGCTACACCTTC. It is translated as CASSGTNYGYTF.

This clonotype was seen a handful of times. The V call is TRBV6-1, the J call TRBJ1-1; 10 bases are a match to TRBD1. Germline values: CDR1 MNHNS, CDR2 SASEGT. CDR3 length equals 14 residues. V lost 6 bases, J lost 1 base, and 2 bases stayed unmatched. CDR3 protein: CASRTGGENTEAFF. In nucleotides, the CDR3 is TGTGCCAGCAGGACAGGGGGCGAGAACACTGAAGCTTTCTTT.

The table lists this clonotype with a few counts. The rearrangement joins TRBV19 to TRBJ2-7, with TRBD2 as a possible D gene (7 bases). The CDR3 is 16 residues long. Germline assignment: CDR1 LNHDA and CDR2 SQIVND (reference sequence). The germline V and J ends were trimmed by 5 bases and 0 bases, with 17 bases remaining between them. The CDR3 DNA follows: TGTGCCAGTAGTCTCTCCGGCGGGGGCCTCTCCTACGAGCAGTACTTC. Protein sequence: CASSLSGGGLSYEQYF.

Regarding this clonotype: The junction departs from germline at one end; a sequencing error may be responsible. This chain links TRBV7-9 with TRBJ2-7; D is perhaps TRBD2 (5 bases). The CDR3 covers 15 residues. Germline CDR1 and CDR2: SEHNR and FQNEAQ (reference sequence). The CDR3 reads CTSSWPGTRGYEQYF. CDR3 in DNA: TGTACCAGCAGCTGGCCGGGTACCCGGGGCTACGAGCAGTACTTC.

J is TRBJ1-1 and V is TRBV10-2, with TRBD1 matching over 8 bases. CDR3 length equals 12 residues. The germline V gene encodes CDR1 WSHSY and CDR2 SAAADI. Trimming removed 2 bases from V and 11 bases from J; junction bases left unmatched: 4. The CDR3 DNA reads TGCGCCAGCAGTGAGCAGGGGGCGGACGCTTTCTTT. The encoded protein is CASSEQGADAFF.

This clonotype was observed a few times. V and J are TRBV12-3 or TRBV12-4 and TRBJ1-5; 8 bases map to TRBD1. CDR3 size: 15 residues. V was clipped by 5 bases and J by 6 bases; unmatched bases: 9. The CDR3 nucleotides read TGTGCCAGCAGTACGCGGACAGGGACGGGTCAGCCCCAGCATTTT. Translated, it gives CASSTRTGTGQPQHF.

This chain links TRBV5-1 with TRBJ1-2, with D perhaps TRBD1 (5 bases). V lost 0 bases and J 8 bases, leaving 8 bases between the germline ends. Per the germline V gene, CDR1 is SGHRS and CDR2 is YFSETQ. The CDR3 length is 12 residues. The CDR3 DNA reads as TGCGCCAGCAGCTTGGAGCGGGGCGGCTACACCTTC. Translating gives CASSLERGGYTF.

This clonotype occurred a few times. V usage is TRBV7-2 and J usage is TRBJ1-2; 10 bases line up with TRBD1. The trim removed 5 bases at V and 8 bases at J, leaving 5 bases unmatched. This CDR3 is built from 13 residues. Germline V gene lookup returns CDR1 SGHTA and CDR2 FQGNSA. The DNA of the CDR3 is TGTGCCAGCAGCCCCGGGACAGGGGCAGGCTACACCTTC. This translates into CASSPGTGAGYTF.

The chain is built from TRBV2 and TRBJ1-2; D uncertain. The CDR3 contains 11 residues. Germline V gene data show CDR1 as SNHLY and CDR2 as FYNNEI. V gave up 5 bases and J gave up 12 bases, with 13 bases separating them. The CDR3 is CASSTLKVHTF. The DNA for the CDR3 is TGTGCCAGCAGTACCCTCAAGGTTCACACCTTC.

The chain is built from TRBV7-2 and TRBJ1-6; no clear D. The CDR3 runs 13 residues. V lost 3 bases and J 10 bases, leaving 10 bases between the germline ends. Germline V gene lookup returns CDR1 SGHTA and CDR2 FQGNSA. CDR3 protein: CASSFNRRSPLHF. Written as DNA, the CDR3 is TGTGCCAGCAGCTTTAATCGGCGCTCACCCCTCCACTTT.

CDR3 nucleotide sequence: TGCAGTGCCGATAGCGGGGGCACAGATACGCAGTATTTT. Translated: CSADSGGTDTQYF. The V call is TRBV20-1, the J call TRBJ2-3; 8 bases map to TRBD2. The CDR3 loop spans 13 amino acids. CDR1 is DFQATT and CDR2 is SNEGSKA in the germline V gene (reference sequence). The V and J ends lost 6 bases and 1 base, in that order; junction bases with no gene match: 3.

V gene TRBV28 combines with J gene TRBJ1-2, with 7 bases lining up with TRBD1. The ends lost 6 bases at V and 8 bases at J; junction bases unmatched: 6. Germline V gene lookup returns CDR1 MDHEN and CDR2 SYDVKM. The CDR3 is 12 residues long. The CDR3 loop is CASSAQGLGYTF. The CDR3 bases are TGTGCCAGCAGCGCACAGGGGCTCGGCTACACCTTC.

This clonotype turned up a few times. This chain uses TRBV6-1 with TRBJ2-7; the D call may be TRBD1 or TRBD2 (5 bases each). Germline V gene lookup returns CDR1 MNHNS and CDR2 SASEGT. Trimming took off 2 bases at V and 4 bases at J, with 15 bases between the two ends. The CDR3 contains 15 residues. The CDR3 spells CASSEWGRTPYEQYF. CDR3 bases: TGTGCCAGCAGTGAATGGGGACGAACCCCTTACGAGCAGTACTTC.